The present T cell receptor (beta chain) was sequenced within a study of CD8 T cells in ankylosing spondylitis. Making the TCR beta libraries involved quantitative 5'-RACE with molecular barcodes. Via MiXCR, TCRdb re-called the 5' RACE reads, giving one row per CDR3 protein. The sample lists hundreds of thousands of distinct CDR3 sequences; around 11% were seen once. Germline CDR1 reads MNHEY; CDR2 reads SVGAGI. V lost 2 bases to trimming and J lost 3 bases, with 14 bases between them. CDR3 size: 15 residues. Study observations and caveats: Peripheral blood samples showed relatively rare disease-linked clones, and these clones were CD8+. A TCR beta motif of several highly homologous variants seemed to mark ankylosing spondylitis blood. The clones that were linked to disease were reported to be significantly enriched in matched synovial fluid samples from ankylosing spondylitis patients. Previously reported in reactive arthritis synovial fluid and blood were some of the motif variants.

Notes on this clonotype: Antigen: not known.

Material: blood, either unsorted or a sorted T cell fraction (not recorded which). The rearrangement links TRBV6-5 to TRBJ2-7, with D tentatively TRBD1 (5 bases). This receptor was identified in a male donor with ankylosing spondylitis. Written as DNA, the CDR3 is TGTGCCAGCAGTTACGGGCAGGGCGCTATCTACGAGCAGTACTTC. Protein sequence: CASSYGQGAIYEQYF.